Detailed here is one T cell receptor beta chain. Its antigen is still unknown. Base quality data are lacking; no much larger clone is found one base away. This entry comes from a study of cytomegalovirus exposure and HLA in healthy donors (dated by TCRdb to about 2017). Background on the whole study: An earlier analysis of a few hundred of the donors reported under 300 Gb of sequence data and about 120 million unique TCR beta sequences obtained from about 170 million T cells. About 300 gigabases of sequencing data and around 87 million unique TCR sequences were included in an early release covering about 700 HLA-typed donors. Of the roughly 390 genotyped donors, more than 75% were placed in the genetic ancestry cluster associated with self-reported Caucasian donors. The study aimed to test whether signatures of past pathogen exposure could be identified by cataloging public T cell receptors. Using immunosequencing, the study profiled T cell repertoires from around 680 subjects and related those repertoires to cytomegalovirus serostatus. A separate validation cohort of over 95 different subjects was used in addition to the roughly 670-subject first cohort. To predict cytomegalovirus infection status, the study combined high-throughput TCR immunosequencing, statistical association of individual TCRs with disease status, and machine learning. A later analysis re-analyzed previously published TCR beta repertoires from 500 to 700 donors and added high-resolution HLA genotyping to study TCR occurrence patterns. In the later analysis, no new phenotypic data were used to find candidate immune exposures; instead, reliance was placed on TCR beta sequences and their occurrence across donors. An earlier analysis of 587 of the donors applied high-throughput TCR beta sequencing to assess whether each TCR beta V gene segment acted as functional or pseudogenic. Donor age, sex, ethnicity and CMV serostatus were compiled alongside the repertoire data. A later genetic analysis used genome-wide SNP genotypes for 398 of the 666 donors, treating that subset as a discovery cohort. Every repertoire in the discovery cohort had been generated on one and the same sequencing platform. HLA typing included class I and class II loci at four-digit resolution. The number of donors typed differed by locus, with roughly 629-640 for A, B, C, DRB1 and DQB1, more than 500 for DQA1, 606 for DPA1, and 400 to 490 for DPB1. Roughly five DR-DQ haplotypes were handled as single units for association and clustering, since linkage in the cohort was strong. Among some 400 genotyped donors of the cohort, an average of approximately 200,000 unique TCR beta nucleotide sequences was sequenced per donor, of which approximately 18% were non-productive. Beyond this particular receptor, the publication reports: It was suggested by the authors that the approach could potentially be generalized to other disease states and immunological phenotypes. Linkage disequilibrium might explain the correlated functional status among segregating V segments, but an unknown experimental factor could not be excluded. HLA typing was unavailable for some donors at each locus, so association tests used only the typed subset. The earlier analysis of approximately 560 of the donors excluded over 15 rarely observed V segments, including chromosome 9 orphons, because counts were too low. Assigning TCR associations to individual alleles was difficult when HLA alleles, especially DR and DQ, strongly co-occurred. In a later analysis, TCR association rates were found to vary across HLA loci, with the most associated TCRs seen for DRB1 alleles and the fewest for HLA-C alleles. Cytomegalovirus status was reported to be diagnosed by the classifier with high specificity and sensitivity in both the original and validation cohorts. Most TCR sequences were observed very rarely across donors, whereas some public TCRs were present in many individuals. Most CMV-associated TCR beta chains appeared to be HLA-restricted in a later analysis, and the HLA associations seemed to be driven largely by CMV exposure. Compared with the roughly 670-donor mean, donors in an Asian-associated ancestry cluster had fewer N-insertions in productive TCRs, according to a later genetic analysis. A cluster of highly shared sequence variants was judged likely to be a technical artifact of the sequencing pipeline. A further reported finding was that TCR beta sequences accurately predicted the HLA-A and HLA-B alleles for most subjects in the first cohort. Specific HLA alleles were associated with roughly 16,000 TCR beta sequences at a false discovery rate of 0.05 in a later analysis. This cohort had only TCR beta chains sequenced, and the lack of alpha or paired-chain data limited which features could be detected. Compared with equally common non-associated chains, HLA-associated TCR beta chains in a later analysis were more clonally expanded and had lower generation probabilities. CMV serostatus was the only immune exposure information available for the cohort. An earlier analysis of around 540 of the donors showed that most TCR beta V segments appeared in productive rearrangements either about 90% or about 30% of the time, which broadly matched IMGT annotations. In vitro tests confirmed that a few of the cytomegalovirus-associated TCR beta chains recognize cytomegalovirus antigens. In a later analysis, several top co-occurrence clusters were reported to appear linked to parvovirus B19, influenza, CMV and Epstein-Barr virus. The study gave a list of under 200 TCR beta chains associated with cytomegalovirus. Sequencing depth was assumed to be roughly uniform across donors in the presence/absence analyses, though that assumption may not hold. In a later genetic analysis, a missense DCLRE1C variant was associated with V-gene and J-gene trimming of TCR beta chains, and the association was replicated in an independent cohort. Some IMGT-functional V segments, including TRBV6-2 and TRBV6-3, could not be told apart with the 87-base-pair reads, so those segments were excluded.

Libraries were made using the immunoSEQ multiplex PCR assay. For the multiplex PCR, a mixture combining 60 forward primers for TCR Vbeta segments and 13 reverse primers for TCR Jbeta segments was used. The CDR3 region of rearranged TCR beta genes was amplified from genomic DNA by a multiplex PCR assay. Amplified TCR beta libraries were sequenced as 87-base-pair reads on the Illumina HiSeq System. As for the original processing: A later analysis tallied roughly 80 million unique TCR beta chains across the 700 or so repertoires, and some 10 million of those chains were shared by two or more donors. To remove PCR and sequencing errors, raw reads were error-corrected and collapsed into unique sequences using a nearest-neighbor algorithm that merged closely related sequences. Alignment of CDR3 sequences to IMGT reference sequences was used to assign V, D and J gene segments. For a sequence to be retained, a match of at least six nucleotides to both a V gene segment and a J gene segment was required. A rearrangement counted as productive if the CDR3 had no stop codons and remained in frame with V and J, and every other rearrangement counted as non-productive. CDR3 was defined by IMGT convention, running from the second conserved V-encoded cysteine to the conserved J-encoded phenylalanine. The earlier analysis of 587 of the donors excluded sequences that lacked an unambiguous match to a single V gene segment. In an earlier analysis of some 590 of the donors, a V segment was called functional when productive rearrangements were above 56.7%, and segregating when the standard deviation between donors exceeded 5%. A statistical classification framework was built for diagnosing cytomegalovirus status from the catalog of TCR beta chain sequences. A later analysis assigned V and J genes by comparing TCR nucleotide sequences with IMGT/GENE-DB human TR gene sequences. In a later analysis, CDR3 sequences and most-parsimonious VDJ recombination scenarios were assigned using the TCRdist pipeline. In a later analysis, every TCR beta chain was defined by the combination of its CDR3 amino acid sequence and its V-gene family, and reads without a unique V-gene family were dropped. To address suspected cross-contamination and a sequencing artifact, a later analysis removed a few hundred highly shared, low-generation-probability nucleotide sequences. In a later analysis, a clonal expansion index for each public chain was calculated from normalized within-repertoire ranks of inferred template counts. A later analysis computed generation probabilities with a VDJ recombination model fitted to out-of-frame rearrangements, and checked the results against IGoR. In a later analysis, hypergeometric tests were used to score TCR-TCR, TCR-HLA and TCR-CMV co-occurrence, with a repertoire-size bias correction applied to TCR pairs. In a later analysis, false discovery rates were estimated by permuting HLA or CMV assignments 20 times. A later analysis grouped co-occurring TCRs with DBSCAN, adding TCRdist sequence similarity when clustering within HLA-allele-positive subsets. Co-occurrence clustering excluded repertoires with fewer than 30,000 or more than 120,000 public chains, plus five with anomalous nucleotide sharing. The table was pulled from immuneACCESS by TCRdb, which kept in-frame rearrangements only. Such tables lose some clones; where checked, under half of the loss comes from unresolved V genes, and the rest has no known cause. V, J and clone size derive from that table, while D and trimming were established from the DNA sequence. This sample is represented by about 190,000 clones; around 79% of them were singletons. The biggest ten clones account for 1.6% of the sample.

From cysteine to phenylalanine, the CDR3 is 15 amino acids long. The entry retains the CDR3 DNA only, 45 bases that are in frame from base 1. According to the germline V gene, CDR1 reads MNHEY and CDR2 reads SVGAGI. V is clipped by 5 bases and J by 5 bases, and the sequence between their germline boundaries is 18 bases long. The cohort comprised 666 healthy bone marrow donors. At the time of sampling, every cohort member was nominally healthy, though immune exposures that went unrecorded were likely present. The donor tested CMV seronegative, placing the donor among the 350 or so seronegative members of the cohort. A peripheral blood sample was collected from each donor, and TCR beta sequencing was performed on peripheral blood mononuclear cells. The Qiagen DNeasy Blood Extraction Kit was used to extract genomic DNA from the blood cell samples.

Sequenced sample: PBMCs. The TCR originated in a woman aged 18-35 years in good health and CMV-seronegative. Recombination joined TRBV6-5 with TRBJ1-2; matching of 5 bases hints at TRBD1 as the D gene. The DNA sequence is TGTGCCAGCAGTCGGATTGAGCCGGGACTTTATGGCTACACCTTC. This yields the protein CASSRIEPGLYGYTF.